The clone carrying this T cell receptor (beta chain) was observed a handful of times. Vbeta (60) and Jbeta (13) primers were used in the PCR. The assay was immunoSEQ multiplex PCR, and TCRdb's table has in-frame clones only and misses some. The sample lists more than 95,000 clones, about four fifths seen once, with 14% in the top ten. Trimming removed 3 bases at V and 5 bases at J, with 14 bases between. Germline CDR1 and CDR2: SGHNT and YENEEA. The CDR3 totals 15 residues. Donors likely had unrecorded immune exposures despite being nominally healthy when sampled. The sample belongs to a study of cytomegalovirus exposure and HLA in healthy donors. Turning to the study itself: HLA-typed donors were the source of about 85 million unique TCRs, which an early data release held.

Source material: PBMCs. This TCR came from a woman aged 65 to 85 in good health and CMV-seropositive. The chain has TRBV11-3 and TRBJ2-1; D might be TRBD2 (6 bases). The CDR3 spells CASSLGGGWDNEQFF. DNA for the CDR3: TGTGCCAGCAGCTTGGGGGGTGGGTGGGACAATGAGCAGTTCTTC. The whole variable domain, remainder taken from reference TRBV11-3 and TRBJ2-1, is EAGVVQSPRYKIIEKKQPVAFWCNPISGHNTLYWYLQNLGQGPELLIRYENEEAVDDSQLPKDRFSAERLKGVDSTLKIQPAELGDSAVYLCASSLGGGWDNEQFFGPGTRLTVL.